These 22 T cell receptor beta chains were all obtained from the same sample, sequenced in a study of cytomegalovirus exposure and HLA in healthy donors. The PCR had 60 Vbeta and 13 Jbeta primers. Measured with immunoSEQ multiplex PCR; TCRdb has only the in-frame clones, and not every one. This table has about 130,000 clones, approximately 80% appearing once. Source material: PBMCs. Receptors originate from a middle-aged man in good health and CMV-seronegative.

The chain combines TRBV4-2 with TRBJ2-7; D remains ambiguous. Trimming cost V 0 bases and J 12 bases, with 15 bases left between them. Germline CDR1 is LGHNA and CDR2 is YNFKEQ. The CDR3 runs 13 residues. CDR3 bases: TGTGCCAGCAGCCAAGACTCATCCGCCAGGCCGTACTTC. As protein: CASSQDSSARPYF.

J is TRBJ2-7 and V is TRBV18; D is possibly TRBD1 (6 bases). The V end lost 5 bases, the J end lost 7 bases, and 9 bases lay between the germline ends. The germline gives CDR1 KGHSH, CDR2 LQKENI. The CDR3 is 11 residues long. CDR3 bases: TGTGCCAGCTCATACGGACAGGAGCAGTACTTC. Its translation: CASSYGQEQYF.

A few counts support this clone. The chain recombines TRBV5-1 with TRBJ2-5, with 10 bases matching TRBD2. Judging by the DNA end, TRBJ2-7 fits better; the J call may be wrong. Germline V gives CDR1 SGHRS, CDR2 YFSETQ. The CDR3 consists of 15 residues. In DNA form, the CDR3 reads TGCGCCAGCAGCTTAACTAGCGGGGCCTACTACGAGCAGTACTTC. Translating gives CASSLTSGAYYEQYF.

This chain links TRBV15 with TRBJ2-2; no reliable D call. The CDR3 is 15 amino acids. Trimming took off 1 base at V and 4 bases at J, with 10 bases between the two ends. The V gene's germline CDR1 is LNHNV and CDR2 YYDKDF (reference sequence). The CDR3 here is CATSRVSRGTGELFF. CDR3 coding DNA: TGTGCCACCAGCAGAGTGAGTAGAGGCACCGGGGAGCTGTTTTTT.

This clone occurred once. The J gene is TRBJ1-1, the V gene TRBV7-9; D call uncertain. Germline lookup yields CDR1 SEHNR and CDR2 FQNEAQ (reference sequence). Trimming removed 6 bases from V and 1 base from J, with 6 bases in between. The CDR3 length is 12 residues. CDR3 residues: CASSRGNTEAFF. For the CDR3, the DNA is TGTGCCAGCAGTCGGGGGAACACTGAAGCTTTCTTT.

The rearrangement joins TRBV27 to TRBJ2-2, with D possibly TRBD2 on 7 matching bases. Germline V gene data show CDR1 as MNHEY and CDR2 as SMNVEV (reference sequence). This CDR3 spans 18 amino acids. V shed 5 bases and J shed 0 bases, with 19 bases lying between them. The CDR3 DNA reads TGTGCCAGCAGTCCAAACAGCGGGGCAGGGGCGAACACCGGGGAGCTGTTTTTT. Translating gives CASSPNSGAGANTGELFF.

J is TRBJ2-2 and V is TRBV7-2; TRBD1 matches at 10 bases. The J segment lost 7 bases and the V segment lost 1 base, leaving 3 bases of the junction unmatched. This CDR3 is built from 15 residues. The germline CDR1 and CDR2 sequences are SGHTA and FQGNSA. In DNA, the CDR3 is TGTGCCAGCAGCTTAGGGACAGGGGGGATCGGGGAGCTGTTTTTT. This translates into CASSLGTGGIGELFF.

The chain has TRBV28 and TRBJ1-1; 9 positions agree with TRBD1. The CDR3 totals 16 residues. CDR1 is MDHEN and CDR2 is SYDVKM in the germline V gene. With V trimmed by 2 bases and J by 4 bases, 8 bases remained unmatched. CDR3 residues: CASSLVRQGGITEAFF. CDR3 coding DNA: TGTGCCAGCAGTTTAGTTAGACAGGGGGGAATCACTGAAGCTTTCTTT.

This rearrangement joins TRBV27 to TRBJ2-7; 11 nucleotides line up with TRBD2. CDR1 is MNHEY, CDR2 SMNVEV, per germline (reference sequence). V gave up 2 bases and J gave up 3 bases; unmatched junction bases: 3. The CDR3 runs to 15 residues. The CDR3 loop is CASSLITSGGYEQYF. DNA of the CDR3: TGTGCCAGCAGTTTAATAACTAGCGGGGGCTACGAGCAGTACTTC.

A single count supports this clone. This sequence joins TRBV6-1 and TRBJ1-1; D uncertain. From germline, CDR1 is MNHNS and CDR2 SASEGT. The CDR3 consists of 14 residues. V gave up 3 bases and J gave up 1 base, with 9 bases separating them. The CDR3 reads CASSDWRRNTEAFF. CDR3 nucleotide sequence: TGTGCCAGCAGTGATTGGCGGCGGAACACTGAAGCTTTCTTT.

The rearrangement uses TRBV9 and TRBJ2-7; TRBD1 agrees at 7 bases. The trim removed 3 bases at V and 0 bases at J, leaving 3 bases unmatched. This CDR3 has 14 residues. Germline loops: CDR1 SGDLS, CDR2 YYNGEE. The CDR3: CASSGRDSSYEQYF. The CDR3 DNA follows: TGTGCCAGCAGCGGCCGGGACAGCTCCTACGAGCAGTACTTC.

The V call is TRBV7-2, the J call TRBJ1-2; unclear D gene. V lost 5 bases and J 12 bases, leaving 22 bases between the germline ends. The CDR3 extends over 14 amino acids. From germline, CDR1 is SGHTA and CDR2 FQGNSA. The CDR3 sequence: CASSLQGGRVGDTF. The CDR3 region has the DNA TGTGCCAGCAGCCTTCAAGGCGGGAGGGTGGGAGACACCTTC.

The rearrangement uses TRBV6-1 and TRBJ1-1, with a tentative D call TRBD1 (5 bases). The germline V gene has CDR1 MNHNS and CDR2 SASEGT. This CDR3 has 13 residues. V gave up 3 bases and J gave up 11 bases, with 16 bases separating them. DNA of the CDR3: TGTGCCAGCAGTGAGACGGGGGGAACACGGGCTTTCTTT. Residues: CASSETGGTRAFF.

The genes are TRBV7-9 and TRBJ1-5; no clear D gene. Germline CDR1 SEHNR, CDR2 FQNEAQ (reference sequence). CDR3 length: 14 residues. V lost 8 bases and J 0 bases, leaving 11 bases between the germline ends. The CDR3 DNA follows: TGTGCCAGCGGAGGGTTAAATAGCAATCAGCCCCAGCATTTT. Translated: CASGGLNSNQPQHF. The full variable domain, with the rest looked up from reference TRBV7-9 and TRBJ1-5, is DTGVSQNPRHKITKRGQNVTFRCDPISEHNRLYWYRQTLGQGPEFLTYFQNEAQLEKSRLLSDRFSAERPKGSFSTLEIQRTEQGDSAMYLCASGGLNSNQPQHFGDGTRLSIL.

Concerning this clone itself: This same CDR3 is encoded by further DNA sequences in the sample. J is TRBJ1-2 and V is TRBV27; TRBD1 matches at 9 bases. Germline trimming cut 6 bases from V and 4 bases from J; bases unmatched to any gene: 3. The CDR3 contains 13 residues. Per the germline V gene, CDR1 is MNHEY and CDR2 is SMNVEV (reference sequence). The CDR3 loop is CASSLTGGYGYTF. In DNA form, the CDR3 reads TGTGCCAGCAGCCTGACAGGGGGCTATGGCTACACCTTC.

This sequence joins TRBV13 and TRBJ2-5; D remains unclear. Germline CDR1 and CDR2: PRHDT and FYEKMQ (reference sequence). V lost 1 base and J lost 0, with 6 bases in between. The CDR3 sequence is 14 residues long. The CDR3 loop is CASSLVSDQETQYF. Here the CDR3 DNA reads TGTGCCAGCAGCTTAGTCAGTGACCAAGAGACCCAGTACTTC. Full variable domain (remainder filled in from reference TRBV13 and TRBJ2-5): AAGVIQSPRHLIKEKRETATLKCYPIPRHDTVYWYQQGPGQDPQFLISFYEKMQSDKGSIPDRFSAQQFSDYHSELNMSSLELGDSALYFCASSLVSDQETQYFGPGTRLLVL.

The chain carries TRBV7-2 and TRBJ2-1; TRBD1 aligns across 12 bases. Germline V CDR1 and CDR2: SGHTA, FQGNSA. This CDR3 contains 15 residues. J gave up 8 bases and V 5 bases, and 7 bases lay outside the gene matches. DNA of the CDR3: TGTGCCAGCAGCAGAGGGACAGGGGGCGGGGATGAGCAGTTCTTC. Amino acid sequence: CASSRGTGGGDEQFF. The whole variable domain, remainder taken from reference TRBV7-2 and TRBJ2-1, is GAGVSQSPSNKVTEKGKDVELRCDPISGHTALYWYRQSLGQGLEFLIYFQGNSAPDKSGLPSDRFSAERTGGSVSTLTIQRTQQEDSAVYLCASSRGTGGGDEQFFGPGTRLTVL.

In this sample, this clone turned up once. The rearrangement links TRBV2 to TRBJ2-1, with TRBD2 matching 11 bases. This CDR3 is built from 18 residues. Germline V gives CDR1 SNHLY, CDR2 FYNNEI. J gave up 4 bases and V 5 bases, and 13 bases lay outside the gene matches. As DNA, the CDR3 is TGTGCCAGCAGTCCAAGGGGTTCGGCTAGCGGGGGGTACAATGAGCAGTTCTTC. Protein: CASSPRGSASGGYNEQFF. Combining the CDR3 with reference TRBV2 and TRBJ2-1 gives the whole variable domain EPEVTQTPSHQVTQMGQEVILRCVPISNHLYFYWYRQILGQKVEFLVSFYNNEISEKSEIFDDQFSVERPDGSNFTLKIRSTKLEDSAMYFCASSPRGSASGGYNEQFFGPGTRLTVL.

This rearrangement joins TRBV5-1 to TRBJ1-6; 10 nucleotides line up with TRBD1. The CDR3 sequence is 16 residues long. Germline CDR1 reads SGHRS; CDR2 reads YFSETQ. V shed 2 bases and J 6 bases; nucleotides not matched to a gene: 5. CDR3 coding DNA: TGCGCCAGCAGCTTATTGGGGACAGGGGTTAATTCACCCCTCCACTTT. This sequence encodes CASSLLGTGVNSPLHF.

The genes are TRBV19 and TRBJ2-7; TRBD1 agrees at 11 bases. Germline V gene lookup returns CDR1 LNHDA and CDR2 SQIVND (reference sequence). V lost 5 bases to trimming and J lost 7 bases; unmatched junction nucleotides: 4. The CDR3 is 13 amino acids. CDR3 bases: TGTGCCAGTAGTTTGGGACAGGGGGGGGAGCAGTACTTC. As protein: CASSLGQGGEQYF. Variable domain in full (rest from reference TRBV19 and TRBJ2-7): DGGITQSPKYLFRKEGQNVTLSCEQNLNHDAMYWYRQDPGQGLRLIYYSQIVNDFQKGDIAEGYSVSREKKESFPLTVTSAQKNPTAFYLCASSLGQGGEQYFGPGTRLTVT.

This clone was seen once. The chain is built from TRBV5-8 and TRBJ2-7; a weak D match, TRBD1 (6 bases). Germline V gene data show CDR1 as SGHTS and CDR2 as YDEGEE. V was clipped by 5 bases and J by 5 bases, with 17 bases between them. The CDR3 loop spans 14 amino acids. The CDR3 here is CASSIEQGFDEQYF. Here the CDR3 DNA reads TGTGCCAGCAGTATAGAACAGGGTTTCGACGAGCAGTACTTC.

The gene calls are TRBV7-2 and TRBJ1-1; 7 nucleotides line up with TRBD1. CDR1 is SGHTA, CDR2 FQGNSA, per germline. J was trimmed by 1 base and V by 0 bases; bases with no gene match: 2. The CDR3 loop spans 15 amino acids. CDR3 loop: CASSLAGTANTEAFF. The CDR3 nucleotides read TGTGCCAGCAGCTTAGCCGGGACAGCGAACACTGAAGCTTTCTTT.